A single sample is the source of the 2 T cell receptor beta chains below, sequenced in a study of memory CD4+ T cells and cytomegalovirus serostatus. The table came from immunoSEQ multiplex PCR; TCRdb's copy has only in-frame clones and leaves some out. The sample contains 50,000 to 60,000 clones, 80% to 85% of which appear only once. Single viable CD3+CD4+CD8-CD45RO+ cells were sorted as the memory CD4+ T cells. The sequenced sample was memory CD4+ T cells from blood. These receptors originate from an adult in good health and CMV-seropositive.

The rearrangement joins TRBV4-1 to TRBJ2-7, with D perhaps TRBD1 (6 bases). In germline, CDR1 is MGHRA, CDR2 YSYEKL. The ends were cut back, 0 bases at V and 3 bases at J, with 12 bases in the middle. The CDR3 is made up of 15 amino acids. The DNA for the CDR3 is TGCGCCAGCAGCCAAGATACAGGACAGTACTACGAGCAGTACTTC. It is translated as CASSQDTGQYYEQYF.

The chain links TRBV28 to TRBJ1-5; TRBD1 matches 7 bases. V shed 6 bases, J shed 6 bases, and the junction held 8 bases outside the gene matches. The CDR3 has 14 amino acids. The germline CDR1 and CDR2 sequences are MDHEN and SYDVKM. The CDR3 here is CASSEAGGSQPQHF. Written as DNA, the CDR3 is TGTGCCAGCAGCGAGGCAGGGGGTAGTCAGCCCCAGCATTTT. Supplemented by reference TRBV28 and TRBJ1-5, the full variable domain reads DVKVTQSSRYLVKRTGEKVFLECVQDMDHENMFWYRQDPGLGLRLIYFSYDVKMKEKGDIPEGYSVSREKKERFSLILESASTNQTSMYLCASSEAGGSQPQHFGDGTRLSIL.